Each of the 10 T cell receptor beta chains below was sequenced from the same sample in a study of spatial heterogeneity in lung cancer. Time point here: blood at routine non-recurrence follow-up after resection. TCRdb called the 5' RACE reads again in MiXCR, with one record for every CDR3 protein. This table has 100,000 to 120,000 distinct CDR3 sequences, about 10% appearing once. Material: PBMCs, obtained at follow-up. These receptors came from a female donor with early-stage non-small cell lung cancer.

J is TRBJ1-2 and V is TRBV4-3; the D gene is possibly TRBD1 (5 bases). CDR1 is LGHNA and CDR2 is YSLEER in the germline V gene. This CDR3 is built from 14 residues. Deletions cut 0 bases from V and 4 bases from J, with 9 bases between. This CDR3 reads CASSQDPGRYGYTF. The CDR3 nucleotides are TGCGCCAGCAGCCAAGACCCGGGGCGCTATGGCTACACCTTC.

In this sample, this clonotype turned up a few times. The chain combines TRBV20-1 with TRBJ1-1; TRBD1 might be the D (5 bases). Germline CDR1 DFQATT, CDR2 SNEGSKA (reference sequence). The CDR3 sequence is 14 residues long. The V and J ends lost 1 base and 5 bases respectively, with 14 bases between them. The CDR3: CSARAISHRTEAFF. The CDR3 nucleotides read TGCAGTGCTAGAGCTATATCTCACAGGACTGAAGCTTTCTTT.

V usage is TRBV6-6 and J usage is TRBJ1-1; 8 bases fit TRBD1. The germline V gene has CDR1 MNHNY and CDR2 SVGAGI (reference sequence). After removal of 5 bases from V and 0 bases from J, the junction contained 8 bases not matched to a gene. This CDR3 comprises 16 residues. DNA for the CDR3: TGTGCCAGCAGTCCTCCCCGGACAGGGTTGAACACTGAAGCTTTCTTT. Its protein is CASSPPRTGLNTEAFF.

The genes are TRBV11-2 and TRBJ2-1; 11 bases fit TRBD2. Germline V lookup: CDR1 SGHAT, CDR2 FQNNGV. The ends lost 5 bases at V and 5 bases at J; junction bases unmatched: 11. There are 17 residues in the CDR3. The CDR3 protein is CASSPELGLAAHNEQFF. Written as DNA, the CDR3 is TGTGCCAGCAGCCCTGAATTGGGACTAGCGGCCCACAATGAGCAGTTCTTC.

This clonotype was detected only a few times. The gene calls are TRBV5-6 and TRBJ2-3, with unresolved D. Germline V gene lookup returns CDR1 SGHDT and CDR2 YYEEEE. Deletions cut 2 bases from V and 4 bases from J, with 8 bases between. The CDR3 length is 13 residues. CDR3 DNA sequence: TGTGCCAGCAGCTTCTACCCCCCAGATACGCAGTATTTT. Translation: CASSFYPPDTQYF.

In its sample, this clonotype was seen many times. This chain's CDR3 is CSVPFRTASTDTQYF. The DNA of the CDR3 is TGCAGCGTTCCCTTCCGGACAGCTAGCACAGATACGCAGTATTTT. The chain joins TRBV29-1 to TRBJ2-3; maybe TRBD1 (6 bases). Germline CDR1 reads SQVTM; CDR2 reads ANQGSEA. The CDR3 extends over 15 amino acids. V lost 5 bases and J 0 bases, leaving 15 bases between the germline ends.

The J gene is TRBJ2-5, the V gene TRBV28, with D unclear. This CDR3 comprises 14 residues. Germline V gene sequence: CDR1 MDHEN, CDR2 SYDVKM. Trimming pared 8 bases from V and 1 base from J, leaving 14 bases between. CDR3 sequence: CASADPNLQETQYF. For the CDR3, the DNA is TGTGCCAGCGCCGATCCCAACCTCCAAGAGACCCAGTACTTC.

This clonotype was picked up many times. The V and J genes are TRBV6-2 or TRBV6-3 and TRBJ2-1; D is unclear. This CDR3 spans 11 amino acids. Germline V gene lookup returns CDR1 MNHEY and CDR2 SVGEGT. V lost 8 bases and J lost 3, with 5 bases in between. The CDR3 bases are TGTGCCAGCTCATTCTACAATGAGCAGTTCTTC. It codes for CASSFYNEQFF.

A few counts support this clonotype. The rearrangement uses TRBV20-1 and TRBJ2-3, with TRBD2 matching 8 bases. CDR1 DFQATT and CDR2 SNEGSKA come from the germline V gene (reference sequence). The CDR3 extends over 14 amino acids. The CDR3 is CSTAERGPTDTQYF. The CDR3 DNA reads TGCAGCACCGCCGAGCGGGGGCCCACAGATACGCAGTATTTT.

In its sample, this clonotype was seen a few times. This sequence joins TRBV9 and TRBJ2-2; maybe TRBD2 (5 bases). Per germline, CDR1 SGDLS and CDR2 YYNGEE. V lost 9 bases and J 0 bases, leaving 21 bases between the germline ends. This CDR3 has 17 residues. CDR3 nucleotides: TGTGCCAAAAACTCCCCCCGGCGGGTGCCGAACACCGGGGAGCTGTTTTTT. Its translation is CAKNSPRRVPNTGELFF.